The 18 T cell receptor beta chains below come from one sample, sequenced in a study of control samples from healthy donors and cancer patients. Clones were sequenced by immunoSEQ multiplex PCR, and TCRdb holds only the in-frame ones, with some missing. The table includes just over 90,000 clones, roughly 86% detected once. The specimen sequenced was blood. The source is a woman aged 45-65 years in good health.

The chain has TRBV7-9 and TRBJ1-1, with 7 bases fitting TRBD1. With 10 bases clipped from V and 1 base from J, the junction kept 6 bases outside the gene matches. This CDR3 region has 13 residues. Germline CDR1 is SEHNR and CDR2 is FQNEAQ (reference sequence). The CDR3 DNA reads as TGTGCCATCGAAACAGGGGAGAACACTGAAGCTTTCTTT. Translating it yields CAIETGENTEAFF.

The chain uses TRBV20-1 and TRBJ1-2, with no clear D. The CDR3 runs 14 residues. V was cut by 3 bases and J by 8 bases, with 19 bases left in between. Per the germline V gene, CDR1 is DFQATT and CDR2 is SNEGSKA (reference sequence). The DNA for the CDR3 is TGCAGTGCTAGTCGGGGAAATGGGGTGGAGGGCTACACCTTC. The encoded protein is CSASRGNGVEGYTF.

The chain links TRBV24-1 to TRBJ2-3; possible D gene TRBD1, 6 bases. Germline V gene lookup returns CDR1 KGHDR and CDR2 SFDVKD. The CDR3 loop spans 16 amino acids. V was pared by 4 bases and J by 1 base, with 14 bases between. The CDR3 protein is CATSDHLGAGTDTQYF. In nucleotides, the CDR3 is TGTGCCACCAGTGACCACCTGGGGGCCGGCACAGATACGCAGTATTTT.

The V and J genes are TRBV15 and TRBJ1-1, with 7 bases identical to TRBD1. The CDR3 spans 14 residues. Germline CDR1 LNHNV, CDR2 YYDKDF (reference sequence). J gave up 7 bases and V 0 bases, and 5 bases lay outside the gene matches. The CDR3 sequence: CATSREGQDLEAFF. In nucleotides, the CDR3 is TGTGCCACCAGCAGAGAAGGACAGGACCTTGAAGCTTTCTTT.

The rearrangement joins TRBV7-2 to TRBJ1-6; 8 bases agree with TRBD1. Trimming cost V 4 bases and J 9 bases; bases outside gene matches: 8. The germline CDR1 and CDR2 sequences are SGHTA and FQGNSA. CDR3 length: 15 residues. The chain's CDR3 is CASSSTGASGSPLHF. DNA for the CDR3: TGTGCCAGCAGCTCGACAGGGGCCAGCGGTTCACCCCTCCACTTT.

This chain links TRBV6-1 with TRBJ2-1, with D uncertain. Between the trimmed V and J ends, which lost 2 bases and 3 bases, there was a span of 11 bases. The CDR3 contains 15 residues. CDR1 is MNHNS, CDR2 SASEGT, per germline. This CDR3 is CASSENPQDYNEQFF. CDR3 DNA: TGTGCCAGCAGTGAAAATCCCCAGGACTACAATGAGCAGTTCTTC.

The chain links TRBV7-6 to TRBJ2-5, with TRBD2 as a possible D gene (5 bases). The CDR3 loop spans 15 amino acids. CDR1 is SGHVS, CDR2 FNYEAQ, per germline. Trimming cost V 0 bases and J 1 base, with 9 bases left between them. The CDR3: CASSLARAAQETQYF. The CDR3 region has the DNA TGTGCCAGCAGCTTAGCGAGGGCAGCCCAAGAGACCCAGTACTTC. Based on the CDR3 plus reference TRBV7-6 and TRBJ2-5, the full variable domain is GAGVSQSPRYKVTKRGQDVALRCDPISGHVSLYWYRQALGQGPEFLTYFNYEAQQDKSGLPNDRFSAERPEGSISTLTIQRTEQRDSAMYRCASSLARAAQETQYFGPGTRLLVL.

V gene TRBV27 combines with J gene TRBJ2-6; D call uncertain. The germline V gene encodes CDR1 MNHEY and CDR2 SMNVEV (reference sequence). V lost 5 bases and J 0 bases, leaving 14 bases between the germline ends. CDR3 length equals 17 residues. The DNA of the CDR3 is TGTGCCAGCAGTCCTCGACAAGCGAGCTCTGGGGCCAACGTCCTGACTTTC. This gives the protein CASSPRQASSGANVLTF.

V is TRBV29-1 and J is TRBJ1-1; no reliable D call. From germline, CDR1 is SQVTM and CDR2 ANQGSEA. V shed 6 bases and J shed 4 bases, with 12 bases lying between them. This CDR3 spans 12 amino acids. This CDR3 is CSVSLSGTEAFF. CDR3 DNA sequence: TGCAGCGTGAGCTTGTCTGGCACTGAAGCTTTCTTT.

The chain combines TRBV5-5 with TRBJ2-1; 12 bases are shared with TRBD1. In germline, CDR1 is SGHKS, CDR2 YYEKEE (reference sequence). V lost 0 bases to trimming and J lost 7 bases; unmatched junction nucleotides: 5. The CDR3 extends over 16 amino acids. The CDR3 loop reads CASSLGGQGAINEQFF. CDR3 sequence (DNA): TGTGCCAGCAGCTTGGGGGGACAGGGGGCGATAAATGAGCAGTTCTTC.

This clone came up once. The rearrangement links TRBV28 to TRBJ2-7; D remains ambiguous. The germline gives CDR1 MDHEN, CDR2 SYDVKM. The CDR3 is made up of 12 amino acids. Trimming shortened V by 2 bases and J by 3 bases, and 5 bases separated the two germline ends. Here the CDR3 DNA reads TGTGCCAGCAGTTTACTGAGCTACGAGCAGTACTTC. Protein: CASSLLSYEQYF.

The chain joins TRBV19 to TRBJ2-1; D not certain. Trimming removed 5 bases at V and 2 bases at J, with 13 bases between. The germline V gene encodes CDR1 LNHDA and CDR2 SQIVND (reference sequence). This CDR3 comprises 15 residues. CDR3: CASSWTSLTYNEQFF. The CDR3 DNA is TGTGCCAGTAGTTGGACCTCTTTGACCTACAATGAGCAGTTCTTC. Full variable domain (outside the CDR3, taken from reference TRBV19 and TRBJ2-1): DGGITQSPKYLFRKEGQNVTLSCEQNLNHDAMYWYRQDPGQGLRLIYYSQIVNDFQKGDIAEGYSVSREKKESFPLTVTSAQKNPTAFYLCASSWTSLTYNEQFFGPGTRLTVL.

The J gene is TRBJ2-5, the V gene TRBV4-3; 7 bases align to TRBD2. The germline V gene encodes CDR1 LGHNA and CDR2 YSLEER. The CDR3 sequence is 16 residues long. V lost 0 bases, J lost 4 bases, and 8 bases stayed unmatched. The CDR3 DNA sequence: TGCGCCAGCAGCCAAGAAGTAGGCTGGGGGGGAGAGACCCAGTACTTC. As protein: CASSQEVGWGGETQYF.

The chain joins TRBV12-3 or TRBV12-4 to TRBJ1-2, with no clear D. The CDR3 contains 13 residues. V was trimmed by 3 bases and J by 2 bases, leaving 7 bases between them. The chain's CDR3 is CASSFGRNYGYTF. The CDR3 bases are TGTGCCAGCAGTTTCGGGAGAAACTATGGCTACACCTTC.

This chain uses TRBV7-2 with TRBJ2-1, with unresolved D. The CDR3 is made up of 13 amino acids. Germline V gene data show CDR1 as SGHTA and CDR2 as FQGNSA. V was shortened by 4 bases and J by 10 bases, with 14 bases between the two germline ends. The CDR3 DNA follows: TGTGCCAGCAGCTCTCAAGGTGTAGGGGAGCAGTTCTTC. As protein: CASSSQGVGEQFF. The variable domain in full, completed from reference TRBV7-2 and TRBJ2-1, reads GAGVSQSPSNKVTEKGKDVELRCDPISGHTALYWYRQSLGQGLEFLIYFQGNSAPDKSGLPSDRFSAERTGGSVSTLTIQRTQQEDSAVYLCASSSQGVGEQFFGPGTRLTVL.

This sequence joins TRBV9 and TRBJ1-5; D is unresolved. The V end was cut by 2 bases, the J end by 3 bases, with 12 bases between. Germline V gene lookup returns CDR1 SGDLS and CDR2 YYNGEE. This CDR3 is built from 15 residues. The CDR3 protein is CASSVWTAINQPQHF. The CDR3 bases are TGTGCCAGCAGCGTTTGGACTGCTATCAATCAGCCCCAGCATTTT.

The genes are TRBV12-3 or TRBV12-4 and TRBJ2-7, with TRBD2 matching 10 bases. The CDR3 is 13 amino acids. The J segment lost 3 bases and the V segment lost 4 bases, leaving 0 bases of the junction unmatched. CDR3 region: CASSSSGGYEQYF. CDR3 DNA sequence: TGTGCCAGCAGTTCTAGCGGGGGCTACGAGCAGTACTTC.

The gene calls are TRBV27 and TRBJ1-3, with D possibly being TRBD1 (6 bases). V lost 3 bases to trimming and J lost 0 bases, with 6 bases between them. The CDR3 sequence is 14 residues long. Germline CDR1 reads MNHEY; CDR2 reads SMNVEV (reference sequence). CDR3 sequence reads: CASSLTGSGNTIYF. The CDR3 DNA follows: TGTGCCAGCAGTTTGACAGGCTCTGGAAACACCATATATTTT.